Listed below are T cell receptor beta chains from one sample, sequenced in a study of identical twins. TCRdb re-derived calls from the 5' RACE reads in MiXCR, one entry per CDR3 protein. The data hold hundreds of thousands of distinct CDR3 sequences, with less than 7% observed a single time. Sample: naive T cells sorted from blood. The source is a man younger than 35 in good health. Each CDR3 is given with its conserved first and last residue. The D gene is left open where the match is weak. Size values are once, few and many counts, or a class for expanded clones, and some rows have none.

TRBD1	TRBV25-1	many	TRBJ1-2	CASSGSRGPRDYGYTF	TGTGCCAGCAGTGGAAGCAGGGGGCCTAGGGACTATGGCTACACCTTC
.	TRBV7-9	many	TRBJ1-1	CASNGQPNTEAFF	TGTGCCAGCAACGGACAGCCGAACACTGAAGCTTTCTTT
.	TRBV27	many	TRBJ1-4	CASSSGQVGTNEKLFF	TGTGCCAGCAGTTCCGGTCAGGTTGGCACTAATGAAAAACTGTTTTTT
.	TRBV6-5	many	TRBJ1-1	CASSSRGGATEAFF	TGTGCCAGCAGTTCGCGTGGGGGCGCCACTGAAGCTTTCTTT
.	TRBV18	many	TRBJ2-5	CASSPPLGLETQYF	TGTGCCAGCTCACCACCGTTAGGATTGGAGACCCAGTACTTC
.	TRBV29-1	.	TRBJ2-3	CSVDEGSTDTQYF	TGCAGCGTTGATGAAGGGAGCACAGATACGCAGTATTTT
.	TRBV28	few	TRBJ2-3	CASRAGVTDTQYF	TGTGCCAGTAGGGCAGGGGTCACAGATACGCAGTATTTT
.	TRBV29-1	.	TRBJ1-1	CSVEGGDIPSDTEAFF	TGCAGCGTTGAAGGGGGGGACATACCGTCGGACACTGAAGCTTTCTTT
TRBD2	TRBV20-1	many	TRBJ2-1	CSAERGREGEQFF	TGCAGTGCTGAGCGCGGGAGAGAGGGTGAGCAGTTCTTC
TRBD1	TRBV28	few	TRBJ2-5	CASSSNPDRGETQYF	TGTGCCAGCAGTTCAAACCCGGACAGGGGGGAGACCCAGTACTTC
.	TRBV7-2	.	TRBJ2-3	CASSLRDPPNTDTQYF	TGTGCCAGCAGCCTCCGGGACCCACCAAACACAGATACGCAGTATTTT
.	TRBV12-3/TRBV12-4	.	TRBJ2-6	CASLNPGSPKPGANVLTF	TGTGCCAGCTTGAATCCGGGCTCACCTAAACCGGGGGCCAACGTCCTGACTTTC
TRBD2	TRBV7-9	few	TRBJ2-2	CASSSGLASGELFF	TGTGCCAGCAGCTCGGGACTAGCCTCCGGGGAGCTGTTTTTT
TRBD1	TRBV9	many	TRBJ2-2	CASAEAGGNAGELFF	TGTGCCAGCGCCGAGGCAGGGGGTAATGCCGGGGAGCTGTTTTTT
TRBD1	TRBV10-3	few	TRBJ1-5	CAIRKTGGNQPQHF	TGTGCCATCAGAAAAACAGGGGGAAATCAGCCCCAGCATTTT
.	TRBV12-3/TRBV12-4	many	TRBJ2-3	CASSFQGSRADTQYF	TGTGCCAGCAGTTTCCAGGGGAGCCGGGCAGATACGCAGTATTTT
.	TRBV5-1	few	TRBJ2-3	CASSLYRGAVTDTQYF	TGCGCCAGCAGCTTGTATCGGGGCGCGGTCACAGATACGCAGTATTTT
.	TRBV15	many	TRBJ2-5	CATSKTRETQYF	TGTGCCACCAGCAAGACTAGGGAGACCCAGTACTTC